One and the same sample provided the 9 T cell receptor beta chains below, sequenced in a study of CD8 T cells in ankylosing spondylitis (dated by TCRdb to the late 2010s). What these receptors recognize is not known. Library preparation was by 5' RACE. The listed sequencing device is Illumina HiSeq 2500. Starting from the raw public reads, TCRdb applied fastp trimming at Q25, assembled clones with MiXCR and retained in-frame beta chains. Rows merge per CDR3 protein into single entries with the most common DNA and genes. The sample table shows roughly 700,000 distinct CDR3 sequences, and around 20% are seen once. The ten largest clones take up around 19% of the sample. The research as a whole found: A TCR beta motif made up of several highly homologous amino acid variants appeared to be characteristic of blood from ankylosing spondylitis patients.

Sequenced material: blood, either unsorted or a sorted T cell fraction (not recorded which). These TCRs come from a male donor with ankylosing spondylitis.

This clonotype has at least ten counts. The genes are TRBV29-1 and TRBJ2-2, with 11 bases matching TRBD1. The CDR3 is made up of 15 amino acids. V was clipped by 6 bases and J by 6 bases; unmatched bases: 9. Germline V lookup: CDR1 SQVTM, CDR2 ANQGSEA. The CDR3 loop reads CSVGRTGGLAGELFF. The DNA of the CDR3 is TGCAGCGTGGGAAGGACAGGGGGCCTTGCCGGGGAGCTGTTTTTT.

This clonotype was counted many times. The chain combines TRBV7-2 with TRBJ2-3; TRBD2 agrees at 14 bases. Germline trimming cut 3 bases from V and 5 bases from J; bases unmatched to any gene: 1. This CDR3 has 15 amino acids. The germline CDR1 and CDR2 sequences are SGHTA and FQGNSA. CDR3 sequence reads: CASSLTSGGGDTQYF. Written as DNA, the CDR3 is TGTGCCAGCAGCTTGACTAGCGGGGGGGGAGATACGCAGTATTTT.

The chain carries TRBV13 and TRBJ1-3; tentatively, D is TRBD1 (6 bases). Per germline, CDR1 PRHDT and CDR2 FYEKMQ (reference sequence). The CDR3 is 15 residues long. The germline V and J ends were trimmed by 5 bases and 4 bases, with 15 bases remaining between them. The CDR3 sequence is CASSPRGGSGNTIYF. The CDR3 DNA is TGTGCCAGCAGCCCGCGAGGGGGGTCCGGAAACACCATATATTTT. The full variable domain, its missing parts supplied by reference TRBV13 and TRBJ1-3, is AAGVIQSPRHLIKEKRETATLKCYPIPRHDTVYWYQQGPGQDPQFLISFYEKMQSDKGSIPDRFSAQQFSDYHSELNMSSLELGDSALYFCASSPRGGSGNTIYFGEGSWLTVV.

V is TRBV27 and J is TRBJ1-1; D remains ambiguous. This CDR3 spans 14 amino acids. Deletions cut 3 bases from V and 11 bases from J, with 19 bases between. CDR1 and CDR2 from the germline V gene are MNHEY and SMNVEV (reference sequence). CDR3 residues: CASSFQLGSVDAFF. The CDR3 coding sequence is TGTGCCAGCAGTTTTCAATTGGGGTCAGTCGACGCTTTCTTT.

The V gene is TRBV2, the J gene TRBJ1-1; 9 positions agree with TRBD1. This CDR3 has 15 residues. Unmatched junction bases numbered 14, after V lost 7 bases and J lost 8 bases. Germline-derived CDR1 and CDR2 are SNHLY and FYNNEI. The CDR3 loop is CASTAGVGQGPEAFF. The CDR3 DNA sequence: TGTGCCAGCACGGCGGGCGTAGGACAGGGGCCGGAAGCTTTCTTT.

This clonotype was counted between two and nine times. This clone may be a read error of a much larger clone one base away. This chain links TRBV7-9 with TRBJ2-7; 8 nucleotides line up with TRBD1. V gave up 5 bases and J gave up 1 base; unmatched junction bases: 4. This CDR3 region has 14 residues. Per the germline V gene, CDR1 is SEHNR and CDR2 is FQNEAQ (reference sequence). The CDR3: CASSNRDRSYEQYF. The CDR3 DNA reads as TGTGCCAGCAGCAACCGGGACAGGTCCTACGAGCAGTACTTC.

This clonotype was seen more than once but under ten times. DNA for the CDR3: TGTGCCACCAGCGTCGGGACTGCGGGCGACGAGCAGTACTTC. Protein sequence: CATSVGTAGDEQYF. The chain recombines TRBV15 with TRBJ2-7; D perhaps matches TRBD2 (6 bases). The germline gives CDR1 LNHNV, CDR2 YYDKDF (reference sequence). CDR3 size: 14 residues. V was cut by 5 bases and J by 5 bases, with 16 bases left in between.

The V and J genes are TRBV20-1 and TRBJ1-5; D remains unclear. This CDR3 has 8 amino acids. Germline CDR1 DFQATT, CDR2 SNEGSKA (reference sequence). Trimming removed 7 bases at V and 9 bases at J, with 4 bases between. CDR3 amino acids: CSVPPQHF. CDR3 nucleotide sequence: TGCAGTGTTCCGCCCCAGCATTTT.

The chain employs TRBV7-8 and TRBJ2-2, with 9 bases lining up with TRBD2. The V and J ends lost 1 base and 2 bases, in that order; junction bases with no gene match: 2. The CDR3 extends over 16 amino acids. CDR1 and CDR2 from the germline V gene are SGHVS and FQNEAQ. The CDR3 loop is CASSLGLADNTGELFF. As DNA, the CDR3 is TGTGCCAGCAGCTTAGGACTAGCGGATAACACCGGGGAGCTGTTTTTT.